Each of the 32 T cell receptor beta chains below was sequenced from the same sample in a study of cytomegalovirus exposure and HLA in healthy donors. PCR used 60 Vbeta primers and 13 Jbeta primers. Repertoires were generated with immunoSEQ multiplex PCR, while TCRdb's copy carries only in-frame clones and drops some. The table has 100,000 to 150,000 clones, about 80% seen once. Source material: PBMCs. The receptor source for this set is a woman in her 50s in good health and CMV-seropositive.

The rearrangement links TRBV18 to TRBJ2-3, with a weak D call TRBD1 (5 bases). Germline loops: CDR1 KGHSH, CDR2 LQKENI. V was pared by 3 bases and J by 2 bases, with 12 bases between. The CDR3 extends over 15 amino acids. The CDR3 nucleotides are TGTGCCAGCTCACCGTTCGACAGATCCACAGATACGCAGTATTTT. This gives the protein CASSPFDRSTDTQYF.

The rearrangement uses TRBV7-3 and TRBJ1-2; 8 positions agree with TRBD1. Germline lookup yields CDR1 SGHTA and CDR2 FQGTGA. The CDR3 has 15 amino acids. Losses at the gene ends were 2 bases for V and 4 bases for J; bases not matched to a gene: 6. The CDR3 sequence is CASSLSAGGVYGYTF. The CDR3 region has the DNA TGTGCCAGCAGCTTATCGGCAGGGGGCGTCTATGGCTACACCTTC.

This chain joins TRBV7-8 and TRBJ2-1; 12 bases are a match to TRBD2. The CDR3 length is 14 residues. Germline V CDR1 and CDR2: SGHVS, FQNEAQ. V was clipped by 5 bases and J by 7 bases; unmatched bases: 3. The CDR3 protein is CASSRLAGVNEQFF. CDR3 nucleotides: TGTGCCAGCAGCCGACTAGCGGGAGTGAATGAGCAGTTCTTC.

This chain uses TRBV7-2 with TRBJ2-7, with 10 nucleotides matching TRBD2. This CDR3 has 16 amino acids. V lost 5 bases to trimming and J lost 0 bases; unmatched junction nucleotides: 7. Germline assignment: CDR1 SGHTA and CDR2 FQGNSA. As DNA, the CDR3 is TGTGCCAGCAGCCTCCGTCGGACTAGCGGCTCCTACGAGCAGTACTTC. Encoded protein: CASSLRRTSGSYEQYF.

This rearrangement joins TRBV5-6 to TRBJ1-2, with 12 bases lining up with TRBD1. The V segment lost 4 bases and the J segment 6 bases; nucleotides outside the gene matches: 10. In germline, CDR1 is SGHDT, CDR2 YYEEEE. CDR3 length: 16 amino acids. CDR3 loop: CASSLPGQGAIHGYTF. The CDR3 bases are TGTGCCAGCAGCCTTCCGGGACAGGGGGCGATCCATGGCTACACCTTC.

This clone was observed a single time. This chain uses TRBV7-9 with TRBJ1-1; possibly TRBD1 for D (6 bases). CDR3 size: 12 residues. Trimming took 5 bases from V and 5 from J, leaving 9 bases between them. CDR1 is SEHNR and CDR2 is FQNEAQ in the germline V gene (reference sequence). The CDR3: CASSHRVTEAFF. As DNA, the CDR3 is TGTGCCAGCAGCCACAGGGTGACTGAAGCTTTCTTT.

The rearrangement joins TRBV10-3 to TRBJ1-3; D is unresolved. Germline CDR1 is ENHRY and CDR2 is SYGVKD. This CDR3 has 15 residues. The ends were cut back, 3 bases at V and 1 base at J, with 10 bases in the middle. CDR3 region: CAISDDNKSGNTIYF. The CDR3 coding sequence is TGTGCCATCAGTGATGACAACAAATCTGGAAACACCATATATTTT.

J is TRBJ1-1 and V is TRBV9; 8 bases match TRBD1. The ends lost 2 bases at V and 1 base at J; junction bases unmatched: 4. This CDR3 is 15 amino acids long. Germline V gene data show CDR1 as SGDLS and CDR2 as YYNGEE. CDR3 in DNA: TGTGCCAGCAGCGTGGGACAGGTCAGGAACACTGAAGCTTTCTTT. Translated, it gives CASSVGQVRNTEAFF.

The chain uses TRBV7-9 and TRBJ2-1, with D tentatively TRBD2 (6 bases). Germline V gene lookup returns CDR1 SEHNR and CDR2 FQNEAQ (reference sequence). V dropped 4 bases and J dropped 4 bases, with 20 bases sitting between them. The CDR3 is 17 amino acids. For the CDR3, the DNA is TGTGCCAGCAGCTCCCACCGGGACTCAAAGCAGTACAATGAGCAGTTCTTC. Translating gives CASSSHRDSKQYNEQFF.

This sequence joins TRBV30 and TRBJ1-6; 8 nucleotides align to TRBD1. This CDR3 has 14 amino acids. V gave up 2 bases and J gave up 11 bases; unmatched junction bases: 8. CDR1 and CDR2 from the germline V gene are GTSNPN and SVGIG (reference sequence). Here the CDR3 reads CAWSPTGGKTPLHF. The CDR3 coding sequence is TGTGCCTGGAGTCCTACAGGGGGAAAGACACCCCTCCACTTT.

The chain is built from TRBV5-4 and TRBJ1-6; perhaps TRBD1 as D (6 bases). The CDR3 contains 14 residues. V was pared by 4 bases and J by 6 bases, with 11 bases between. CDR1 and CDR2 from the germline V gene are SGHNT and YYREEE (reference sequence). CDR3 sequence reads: CASSALDSNSPLHF. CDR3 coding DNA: TGTGCCAGCAGCGCCTTGGACAGTAATTCACCCCTCCACTTT.

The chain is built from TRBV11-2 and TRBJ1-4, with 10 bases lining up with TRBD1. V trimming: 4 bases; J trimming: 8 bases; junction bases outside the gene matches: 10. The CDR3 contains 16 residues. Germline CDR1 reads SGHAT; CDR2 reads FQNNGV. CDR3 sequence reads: CASSSGTGAVGEKLFF. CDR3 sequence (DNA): TGTGCCAGCAGCTCCGGGACAGGGGCGGTAGGGGAAAAACTGTTTTTT.

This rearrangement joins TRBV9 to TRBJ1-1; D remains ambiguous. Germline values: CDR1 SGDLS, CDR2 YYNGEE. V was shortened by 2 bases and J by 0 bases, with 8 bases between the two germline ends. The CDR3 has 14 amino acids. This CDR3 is CASSVSPMNTEAFF. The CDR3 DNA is TGTGCCAGCAGCGTTAGCCCCATGAACACTGAAGCTTTCTTT.

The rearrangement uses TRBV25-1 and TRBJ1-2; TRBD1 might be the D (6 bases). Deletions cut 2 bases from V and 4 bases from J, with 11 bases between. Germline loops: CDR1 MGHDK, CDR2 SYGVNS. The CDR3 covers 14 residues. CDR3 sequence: CASSESWTAYGYTF. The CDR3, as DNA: TGTGCCAGCAGTGAAAGCTGGACAGCCTATGGCTACACCTTC.

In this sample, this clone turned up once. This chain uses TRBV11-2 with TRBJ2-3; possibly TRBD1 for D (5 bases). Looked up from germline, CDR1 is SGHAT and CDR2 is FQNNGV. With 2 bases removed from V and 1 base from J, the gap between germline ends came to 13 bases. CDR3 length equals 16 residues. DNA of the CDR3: TGTGCCAGCAGCTTAAGGGGTCGTCGTGGCACAGATACGCAGTATTTT. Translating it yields CASSLRGRRGTDTQYF.

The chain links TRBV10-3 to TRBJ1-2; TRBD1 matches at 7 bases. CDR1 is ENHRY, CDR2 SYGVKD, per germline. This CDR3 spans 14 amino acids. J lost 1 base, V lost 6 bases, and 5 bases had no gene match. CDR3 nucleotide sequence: TGTGCCATCAGGGGGACAGAAGATAACTATGGCTACACCTTC. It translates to CAIRGTEDNYGYTF.

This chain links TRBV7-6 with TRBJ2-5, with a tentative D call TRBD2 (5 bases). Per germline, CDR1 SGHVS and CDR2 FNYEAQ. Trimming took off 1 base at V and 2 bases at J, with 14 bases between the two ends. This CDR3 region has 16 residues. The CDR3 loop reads CASSLERGGVQETQYF. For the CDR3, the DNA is TGTGCCAGCAGCTTAGAGCGTGGAGGCGTGCAAGAGACCCAGTACTTC.

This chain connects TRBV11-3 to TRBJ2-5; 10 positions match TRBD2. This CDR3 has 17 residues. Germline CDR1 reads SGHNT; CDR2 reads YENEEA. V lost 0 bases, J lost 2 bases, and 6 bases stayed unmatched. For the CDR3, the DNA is TGTGCCAGCAGCTTAGATGGTAGCGGGGGGCTTCAAGAGACCCAGTACTTC. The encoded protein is CASSLDGSGGLQETQYF.

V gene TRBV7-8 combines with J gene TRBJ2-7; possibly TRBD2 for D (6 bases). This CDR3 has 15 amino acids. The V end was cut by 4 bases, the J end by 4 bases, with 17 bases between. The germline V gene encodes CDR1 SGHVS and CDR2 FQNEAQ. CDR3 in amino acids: CASSYLSPSGYEQYF. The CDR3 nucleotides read TGTGCCAGCAGCTACTTATCTCCGAGCGGGTACGAGCAGTACTTC.

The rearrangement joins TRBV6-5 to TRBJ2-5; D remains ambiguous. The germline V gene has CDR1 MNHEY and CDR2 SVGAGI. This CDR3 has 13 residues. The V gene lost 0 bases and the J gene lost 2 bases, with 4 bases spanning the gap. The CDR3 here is CASSYSRQETQYF. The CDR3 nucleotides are TGTGCCAGCAGTTACTCTCGGCAAGAGACCCAGTACTTC.

CDR3 protein: CASSLTSGSREQYF. The CDR3 DNA is TGCGCCAGCAGCTTGACTAGCGGGAGTCGCGAGCAGTACTTC. J is TRBJ2-7 and V is TRBV5-1, with TRBD2 matching over 11 bases. Trimming cost V 1 base and J 6 bases; bases outside gene matches: 3. The CDR3 loop spans 14 amino acids. Germline loops: CDR1 SGHRS, CDR2 YFSETQ.

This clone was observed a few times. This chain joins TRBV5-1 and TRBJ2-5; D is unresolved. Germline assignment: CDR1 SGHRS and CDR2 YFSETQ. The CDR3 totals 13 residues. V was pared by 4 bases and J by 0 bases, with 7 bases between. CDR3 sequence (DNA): TGCGCCAGCAGCACCGAGTACCAAGAGACCCAGTACTTC. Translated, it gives CASSTEYQETQYF.

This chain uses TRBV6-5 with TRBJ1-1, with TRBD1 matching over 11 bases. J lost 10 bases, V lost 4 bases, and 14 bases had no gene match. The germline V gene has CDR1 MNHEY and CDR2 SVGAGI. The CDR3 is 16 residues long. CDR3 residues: CASSSSGQGARGSAFF. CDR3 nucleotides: TGTGCCAGCAGTTCCAGCGGACAGGGGGCGAGAGGGTCAGCTTTCTTT.

CDR3 amino acids: CASSQGPAYNEQFF. The CDR3 DNA follows: TGTGCCTCGAGTCAGGGCCCCGCCTACAATGAGCAGTTCTTC. The chain joins TRBV9 to TRBJ2-1, with D possibly TRBD1 on 5 matching bases. Germline V CDR1 and CDR2: SGDLS, YYNGEE. Trimming took off 10 bases at V and 2 bases at J, with 16 bases between the two ends. This CDR3 comprises 14 residues.

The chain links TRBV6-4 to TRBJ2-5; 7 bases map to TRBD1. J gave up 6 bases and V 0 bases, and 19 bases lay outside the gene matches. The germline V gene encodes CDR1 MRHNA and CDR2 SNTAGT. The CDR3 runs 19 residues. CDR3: CASSDSTGKWPFGKKTQYF. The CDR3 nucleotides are TGTGCCAGCAGTGACTCGACAGGGAAGTGGCCTTTCGGGAAGAAGACCCAGTACTTC.

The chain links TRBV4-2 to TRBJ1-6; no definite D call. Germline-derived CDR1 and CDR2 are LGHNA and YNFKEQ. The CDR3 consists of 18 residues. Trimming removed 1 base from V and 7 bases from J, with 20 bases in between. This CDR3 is CASSQGPVRTPGNSPLHF. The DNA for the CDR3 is TGTGCCAGCAGCCAAGGGCCGGTTCGAACCCCGGGAAATTCACCCCTCCACTTT.

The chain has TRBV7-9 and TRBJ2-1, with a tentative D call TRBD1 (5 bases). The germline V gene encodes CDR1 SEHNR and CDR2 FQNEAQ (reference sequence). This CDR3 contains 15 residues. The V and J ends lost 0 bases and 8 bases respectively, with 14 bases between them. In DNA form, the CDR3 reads TGTGCCAGCAGCTTAGCGGTCAGGGTAGATGATGAGCAGTTCTTC. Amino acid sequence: CASSLAVRVDDEQFF.

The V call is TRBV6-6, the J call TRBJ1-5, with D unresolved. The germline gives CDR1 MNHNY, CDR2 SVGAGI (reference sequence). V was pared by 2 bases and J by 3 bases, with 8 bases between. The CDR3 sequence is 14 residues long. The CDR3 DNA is TGTGCCAGCAGTTACGTACAGCCCAATCAGCCCCAGCATTTT. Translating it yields CASSYVQPNQPQHF.

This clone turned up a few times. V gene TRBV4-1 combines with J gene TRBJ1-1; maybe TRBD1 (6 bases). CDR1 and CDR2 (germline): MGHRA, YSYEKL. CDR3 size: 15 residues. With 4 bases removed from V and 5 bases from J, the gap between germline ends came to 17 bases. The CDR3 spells CASSRMSGVGTEAFF. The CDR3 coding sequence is TGCGCCAGCAGCCGAATGTCAGGGGTGGGGACTGAAGCTTTCTTT.

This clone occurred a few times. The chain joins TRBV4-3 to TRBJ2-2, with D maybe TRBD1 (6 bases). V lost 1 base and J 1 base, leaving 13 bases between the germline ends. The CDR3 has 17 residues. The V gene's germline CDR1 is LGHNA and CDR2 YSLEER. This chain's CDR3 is CASSQVVSGENTGELFF. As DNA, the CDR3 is TGCGCCAGCAGCCAAGTTGTGTCAGGGGAGAACACCGGGGAGCTGTTTTTT.

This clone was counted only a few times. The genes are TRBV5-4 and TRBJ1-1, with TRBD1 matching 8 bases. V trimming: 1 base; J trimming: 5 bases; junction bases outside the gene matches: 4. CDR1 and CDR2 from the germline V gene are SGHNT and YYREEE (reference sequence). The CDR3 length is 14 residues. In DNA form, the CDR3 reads TGTGCCAGCAGCTTGCAGGGGGCGAGGACTGAAGCTTTCTTT. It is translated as CASSLQGARTEAFF.

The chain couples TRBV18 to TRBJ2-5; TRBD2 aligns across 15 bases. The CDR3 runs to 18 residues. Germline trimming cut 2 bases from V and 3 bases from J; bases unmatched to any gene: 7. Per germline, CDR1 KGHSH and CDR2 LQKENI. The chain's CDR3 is CASSPGLAGGTPEETQYF. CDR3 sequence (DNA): TGTGCCAGCTCACCAGGACTAGCGGGGGGGACACCTGAAGAGACCCAGTACTTC.